One T cell receptor beta chain is described in this entry. Its antigen is currently unknown. cDNA libraries for TCR beta contained unique molecular identifiers. T cells numbering roughly 1 to 10 million yielded some 500,000 cDNA molecules. TCRdb reanalysed the PCR reads using MiXCR and keeps one entry per CDR3 protein. The sample records 750,000 to 950,000 distinct CDR3 sequences, about 53% being singletons. The sample belongs to a study of post-analysis software for immune sequencing data. The wider study: The courses of disease that were included comprised relapsing-remitting, secondary progressive and progressive-relapsing multiple sclerosis. Regarding the study as a whole: Patients had higher frequencies than controls of a handful of TRBV segments, including TRBV5-6, TRBV5-1 and TRBV20-1. There was significantly lower normalized Chao1 diversity in multiple sclerosis patients than in controls.

Germline-derived CDR1 and CDR2 are SGHRS and YFSETQ. The CDR3 runs to 15 residues. Unmatched junction bases numbered 4, after V lost 5 bases and J lost 6 bases. V is TRBV5-1 and J is TRBJ2-1; TRBD2 aligns across 14 bases. Sequencing used blood. The origin of this receptor is a girl between 10 and 17 years old with multiple sclerosis. The chain's CDR3 is CASRSGLAGGNEQFF. CDR3 sequence (DNA): TGCGCCAGCAGGTCCGGACTAGCGGGGGGCAATGAGCAGTTCTTC. Full variable domain (outside the CDR3, taken from reference TRBV5-1 and TRBJ2-1): KAGVTQTPRYLIKTRGQQVTLSCSPISGHRSVSWYQQTPGQGLQFLFEYFSETQRNKGNFPGRFSGRQFSNSRSEMNVSTLELGDSALYLCASRSGLAGGNEQFFGPGTRLTVL.